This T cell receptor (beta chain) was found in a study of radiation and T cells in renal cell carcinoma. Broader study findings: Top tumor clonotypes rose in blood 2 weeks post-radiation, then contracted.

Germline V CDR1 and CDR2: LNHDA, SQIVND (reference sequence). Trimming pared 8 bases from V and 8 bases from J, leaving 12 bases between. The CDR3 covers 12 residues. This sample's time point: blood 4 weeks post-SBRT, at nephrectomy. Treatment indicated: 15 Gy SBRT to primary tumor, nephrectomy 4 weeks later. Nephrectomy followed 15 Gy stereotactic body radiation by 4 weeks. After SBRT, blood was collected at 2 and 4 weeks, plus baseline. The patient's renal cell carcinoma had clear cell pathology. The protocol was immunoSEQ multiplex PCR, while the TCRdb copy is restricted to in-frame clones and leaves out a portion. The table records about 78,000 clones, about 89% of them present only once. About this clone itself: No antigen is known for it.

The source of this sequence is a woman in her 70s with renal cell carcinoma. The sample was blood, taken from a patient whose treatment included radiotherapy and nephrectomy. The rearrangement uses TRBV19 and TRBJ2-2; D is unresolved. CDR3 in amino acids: CASSTSWGELFF. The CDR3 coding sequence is TGTGCCAGTTCGACCTCCTGGGGGGAGCTGTTTTTT.